Below, one TCR beta chain is given with its context. Its antigen is still unknown. The data stem from a study of CD8 T cells in ankylosing spondylitis. Germline assignment: CDR1 SGHRS and CDR2 YFSETQ. V shed 4 bases, J shed 8 bases, and the junction held 12 bases outside the gene matches. This CDR3 has 15 residues. In making TCR beta libraries, quantitative 5'-RACE with molecular barcodes was used. From the 5' RACE reads, TCRdb called clonotypes with MiXCR, one entry per CDR3 protein. The table has some 200,000 distinct CDR3 sequences, approximately 24% seen once. Study-level results: Past research had described some motif variants in reactive arthritis synovial fluid and blood. Researchers reportedly found disease-linked clones significantly enriched in matched ankylosing spondylitis synovial fluid. The disease-linked clones had a CD8+ phenotype and low blood frequencies.

The sequence derives from a male donor with ankylosing spondylitis or in good health (not recorded which). The sequencing input was blood, either unsorted or a sorted T cell fraction (not recorded which). V and J are TRBV5-1 and TRBJ2-1, with 7 nucleotides matching TRBD1. The CDR3 protein is CASSRGQAFGDEQFF. In DNA form, the CDR3 reads TGCGCCAGCAGCAGAGGACAGGCCTTCGGGGATGAGCAGTTCTTC.